A single sample is the source of the 22 T cell receptor beta chains below, sequenced in a study of blood T cells in healthy people across ages. The second PCR ran about 7 to 12 cycles with a sample-barcoded 5' primer and J-beta primers. TCRdb called the 5' RACE reads again in MiXCR, with one record for every CDR3 protein. The top ten hold 15% to 19% of the sample, which has hundreds of thousands of distinct CDR3 sequences, approximately 30% seen once. Material for sequencing was blood. These receptors were collected from a woman older than 75 in good health.

This clonotype was seen repeatedly, ten times or more. This chain joins TRBV29-1 and TRBJ2-2; TRBD1 matches 7 bases. CDR1 SQVTM and CDR2 ANQGSEA come from the germline V gene. V gave up 3 bases and J gave up 4 bases; unmatched junction bases: 5. This CDR3 region has 14 residues. CDR3 region: CSVEGDSGTGELFF. DNA for the CDR3: TGCAGCGTTGAGGGGGACAGTGGCACCGGGGAGCTGTTTTTT.

This clonotype came up once. The chain combines TRBV7-3 with TRBJ2-3, with TRBD2 matching 9 bases. Trimming removed 3 bases from V and 5 bases from J; junction bases left unmatched: 9. Germline CDR1 SGHTA, CDR2 FQGTGA. The CDR3 spans 16 residues. The CDR3 nucleotides read TGTGCCAGCAGCTTCACGGCGGGGGGGTCTGGAGATACGCAGTATTTT. Amino acids: CASSFTAGGSGDTQYF. Full variable domain (missing parts from reference TRBV7-3 and TRBJ2-3): GAGVSQTPSNKVTEKGKYVELRCDPISGHTALYWYRQSLGQGPEFLIYFQGTGAADDSGLPNDRFFAVRPEGSVSTLKIQRTERGDSAVYLCASSFTAGGSGDTQYFGPGTRLTVL.

The chain has TRBV7-4 and TRBJ2-1; possible D gene TRBD2, 6 bases. Looked up from germline, CDR1 is SGHVT and CDR2 is SQSDAQ. This CDR3 has 19 residues. Trimming shortened V by 5 bases and J by 1 base, and 24 bases separated the two germline ends. CDR3 bases: TGTGCCAGCAGCCCATACGGACTACTTACGTTTATGTCCTACAATGAGCAGTTCTTC. Translation gives CASSPYGLLTFMSYNEQFF.

This clonotype was seen many times. The V gene is TRBV5-1, the J gene TRBJ2-3; 14 bases fit TRBD2. The CDR3 totals 16 residues. CDR1 is SGHRS and CDR2 is YFSETQ in the germline V gene. V shed 4 bases, J shed 2 bases, and the junction held 3 bases outside the gene matches. In nucleotides, the CDR3 is TGCGCCAGCAGCATGGGACTAGCGGGGGCCACAGATACGCAGTATTTT. Protein: CASSMGLAGATDTQYF.

This clonotype was counted many times. The chain joins TRBV20-1 to TRBJ1-2, with D hard to call. V lost 5 bases, J lost 4 bases, and 14 bases lay in between. The CDR3 extends over 13 amino acids. Germline V gene sequence: CDR1 DFQATT, CDR2 SNEGSKA (reference sequence). This chain's CDR3 is CSAGAGEVYGYTF. CDR3 DNA: TGCAGTGCTGGCGCCGGGGAGGTCTATGGCTACACCTTC.

In this sample, this clonotype turned up many times. The chain employs TRBV30 and TRBJ1-2, with 9 bases identical to TRBD1. Germline assignment: CDR1 GTSNPN and CDR2 SVGIG (reference sequence). The CDR3 consists of 16 residues. V was clipped by 4 bases and J by 0 bases; unmatched bases: 9. This chain's CDR3 is CAWTRLRQGANYGYTF. The CDR3 nucleotides are TGTGCCTGGACCCGTCTCAGACAGGGGGCTAACTATGGCTACACCTTC.

This clonotype was counted only a few times. At one boundary the junction diverges from the germline segment, which might be a read error. The rearrangement uses TRBV27 and TRBJ1-6; tentative D call: TRBD1 (6 bases). Germline values: CDR1 MNHEY, CDR2 SMNVEV (reference sequence). There are 14 residues in the CDR3. The CDR3 here is CARSSQGGNSPLHF. The CDR3 nucleotides read TGTGCCAGAAGTTCACAGGGAGGGAATTCACCCCTCCACTTT.

The chain is built from TRBV3-1 and TRBJ2-1; 8 bases align to TRBD1. V lost 1 base and J lost 5; bases outside the gene matches: 1. Germline CDR1 LGHDT, CDR2 YNNKEL (reference sequence). The CDR3 consists of 14 residues. This chain's CDR3 is CASSQGTGNNEQFF. The CDR3 DNA sequence: TGTGCCAGCAGCCAAGGGACAGGGAACAATGAGCAGTTCTTC.

The chain employs TRBV6-2 or TRBV6-3 and TRBJ2-1; TRBD2 matches at 7 bases. After removal of 5 bases from V and 6 bases from J, the junction contained 16 bases not matched to a gene. The germline CDR1 and CDR2 sequences are MNHEY and SVGEGT. The CDR3 contains 17 residues. The CDR3 region is CASSPWVGAGDLNEQFF. The DNA of the CDR3 is TGTGCCAGCAGTCCCTGGGTTGGGGCGGGGGACCTCAATGAGCAGTTCTTC.

The CDR3 loop is CASSDTEGALAGYSYEQYF. The CDR3 DNA follows: TGTGCCAGCAGCGACACGGAGGGGGCTCTAGCGGGTTACTCCTACGAGCAGTACTTC. This chain links TRBV5-4 with TRBJ2-7; possible D gene TRBD2, 8 bases. Germline-derived CDR1 and CDR2 are SGHNT and YYREEE (reference sequence). The CDR3 runs to 19 residues. V was shortened by 4 bases and J by 0 bases, with 26 bases between the two germline ends.

At least ten counts were recorded for this clonotype. The chain employs TRBV10-3 and TRBJ2-1; maybe TRBD1 (5 bases). Trimming removed 4 bases at V and 8 bases at J, with 18 bases between. The CDR3 length is 15 residues. Germline V gene data show CDR1 as ENHRY and CDR2 as SYGVKD. Here the CDR3 DNA reads TGTGCCATCAGTGGAAAAAGGAAGGGGATCGATGAGCAGTTCTTC. It yields the protein CAISGKRKGIDEQFF.

The sample holds many counts of this clonotype. This chain uses TRBV4-2 with TRBJ1-1; tentatively, D is TRBD1 (5 bases). This CDR3 is built from 15 residues. V was trimmed by 5 bases and J by 1 base, leaving 14 bases between them. Germline CDR1 reads LGHNA; CDR2 reads YNFKEQ. CDR3 DNA sequence: TGTGCCAGCAGCTTAGGCCGGGGCGGGAACACTGAAGCTTTCTTT. It translates to CASSLGRGGNTEAFF.

The rearrangement uses TRBV9 and TRBJ2-2; D is perhaps TRBD1 (5 bases). Trimming cost V 4 bases and J 4 bases, with 20 bases left between them. Looked up from germline, CDR1 is SGDLS and CDR2 is YYNGEE. The CDR3 has 17 amino acids. The CDR3 DNA reads as TGTGCCAGCAGCCAGTTCCGCGACAGTCGTGTCACCGGGGAGCTGTTTTTT. This codes for CASSQFRDSRVTGELFF. Based on the CDR3 plus reference TRBV9 and TRBJ2-2, the full variable domain is DSGVTQTPKHLITATGQRVTLRCSPRSGDLSVYWYQQSLDQGLQFLIQYYNGEERAKGNILERFSAQQFPDLHSELNLSSLELGDSALYFCASSQFRDSRVTGELFFGEGSRLTVL.

The chain employs TRBV12-3 or TRBV12-4 and TRBJ1-4; the D is unclear. V shed 5 bases and J shed 2 bases, with 9 bases lying between them. The CDR3 is 14 amino acids. The CDR3 loop is CASSHTRTNEKLFF. As DNA, the CDR3 is TGTGCCAGCAGTCACACTAGGACTAATGAAAAACTGTTTTTT.

The sample holds many counts of this clonotype. This chain uses TRBV24-1 with TRBJ2-5; no definite D call. Germline CDR1 is KGHDR and CDR2 is SFDVKD. V lost 6 bases and J lost 4, with 5 bases in between. The CDR3 is 11 amino acids. CDR3 coding DNA: TGTGCCACCAGTACCTTAGAGACCCAGTACTTC. This encodes CATSTLETQYF.

This clonotype was seen repeatedly, ten times or more. The genes are TRBV6-2 or TRBV6-3 and TRBJ2-5; weak D call: TRBD2 (5 bases). Germline V gene data show CDR1 as MNHEY and CDR2 as SVGEGT. The CDR3 length is 15 residues. The ends were cut back, 6 bases at V and 1 base at J, with 15 bases in the middle. The CDR3: CASREFRTSQETQYF. The CDR3 DNA reads TGTGCCAGCAGGGAGTTTCGGACTTCCCAAGAGACCCAGTACTTC.

The rearrangement links TRBV30 to TRBJ1-5; a possible D gene is TRBD1 (6 bases). The CDR3 covers 15 residues. V was trimmed by 2 bases and J by 0 bases, leaving 11 bases between them. CDR1 and CDR2 (germline): GTSNPN, SVGIG (reference sequence). CDR3: CAWSSGAGSNQPQHF. The CDR3 DNA reads TGTGCCTGGAGTTCAGGGGCTGGTAGCAATCAGCCCCAGCATTTT.

The rearrangement uses TRBV7-2 and TRBJ2-7, with 7 nucleotides matching TRBD2. The J call is doubtful: the DNA matches TRBJ2-4 better. This CDR3 region has 15 residues. Looked up from germline, CDR1 is SGHTA and CDR2 is FQGNSA. Here the CDR3 DNA reads TGTGCCAGCAGCTTAACGCAGGGAGGGGAAAACATTCAGTACTTC. Translating gives CASSLTQGGENIQYF.

Worth noting for this clonotype: A much bigger clone sits one base away, suggesting this may be a read error. The chain carries TRBV7-9 and TRBJ1-1, with TRBD1 matching over 7 bases. Germline loops: CDR1 SEHNR, CDR2 FQNEAQ (reference sequence). This CDR3 region has 15 residues. J gave up 5 bases and V 0 bases, and 6 bases lay outside the gene matches. As DNA, the CDR3 is TGTGCCAGCAGCTTAGCCGACCCAGGGGGAACTGAAGCTTTCTTT. It translates to CASSLADPGGTEAFF.

In its sample, this clonotype was seen many times. The V and J genes are TRBV29-1 and TRBJ2-7; unclear D gene. V lost 4 bases to trimming and J lost 3 bases, with 7 bases between them. CDR1 SQVTM and CDR2 ANQGSEA come from the germline V gene. There are 11 residues in the CDR3. DNA for the CDR3: TGCAGCGTTGGTAACGGCTACGAGCAGTACTTC. Translated, it gives CSVGNGYEQYF.

This clonotype has at least ten counts. The V and J genes are TRBV20-1 and TRBJ2-7; D is perhaps TRBD1 or TRBD2 (6 bases each). With 1 base removed from V and 2 bases from J, the gap between germline ends came to 12 bases. The CDR3 extends over 14 amino acids. Germline assignment: CDR1 DFQATT and CDR2 SNEGSKA (reference sequence). The CDR3 DNA is TGCAGTGCTAGAGGTCAGGGGAGGCCCTACGAGCAGTACTTC. It specifies CSARGQGRPYEQYF.

This clonotype was counted at least ten times. V gene TRBV7-8 combines with J gene TRBJ2-7, with 7 bases fitting TRBD1. Looked up from germline, CDR1 is SGHVS and CDR2 is FQNEAQ. This CDR3 contains 15 residues. The V and J ends lost 5 bases and 7 bases, in that order; junction bases with no gene match: 14. CDR3 amino acids: CASSPWQGDTREQYF. In DNA, the CDR3 is TGTGCCAGCAGCCCGTGGCAGGGGGATACTCGGGAGCAGTACTTC.